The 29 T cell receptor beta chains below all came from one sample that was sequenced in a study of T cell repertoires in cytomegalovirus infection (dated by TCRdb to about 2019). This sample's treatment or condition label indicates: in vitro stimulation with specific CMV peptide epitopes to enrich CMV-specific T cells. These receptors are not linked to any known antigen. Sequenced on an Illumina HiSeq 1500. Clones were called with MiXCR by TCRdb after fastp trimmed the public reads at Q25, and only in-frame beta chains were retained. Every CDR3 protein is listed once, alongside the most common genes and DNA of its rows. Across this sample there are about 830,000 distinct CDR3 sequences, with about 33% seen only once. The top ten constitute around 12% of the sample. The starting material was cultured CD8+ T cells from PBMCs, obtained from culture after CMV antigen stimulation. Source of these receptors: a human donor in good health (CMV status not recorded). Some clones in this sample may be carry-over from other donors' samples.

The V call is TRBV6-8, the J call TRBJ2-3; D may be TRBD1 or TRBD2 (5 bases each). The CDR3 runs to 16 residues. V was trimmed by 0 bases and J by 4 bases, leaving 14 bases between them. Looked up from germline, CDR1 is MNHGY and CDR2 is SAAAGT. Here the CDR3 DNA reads TGTGCCAGCAGTTACTCGACTCCGGGGCTCTCAGATACGCAGTATTTT. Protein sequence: CASSYSTPGLSDTQYF.

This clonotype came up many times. CDR3 residues: CASSPMLAGGGYNEQFF. The CDR3 DNA sequence: TGTGCCAGCAGCCCCATGCTAGCGGGGGGAGGTTACAATGAGCAGTTCTTC. The rearrangement uses TRBV7-8 and TRBJ2-1; the match to TRBD2 covers 11 bases. The CDR3 contains 17 residues. V lost 5 bases and J lost 4; bases outside the gene matches: 10. Germline V gene sequence: CDR1 SGHVS, CDR2 FQNEAQ.

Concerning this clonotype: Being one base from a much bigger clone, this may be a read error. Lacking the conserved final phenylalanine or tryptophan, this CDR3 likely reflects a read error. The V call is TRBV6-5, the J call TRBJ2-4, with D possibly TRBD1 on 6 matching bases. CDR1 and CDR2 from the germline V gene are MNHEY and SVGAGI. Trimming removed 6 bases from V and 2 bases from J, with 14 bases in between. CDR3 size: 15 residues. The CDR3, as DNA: TGTGCCAGCAGCCTCCACAGGGAAACCAAAAACATTCAGTACTCC. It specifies CASSLHRETKNIQYS.

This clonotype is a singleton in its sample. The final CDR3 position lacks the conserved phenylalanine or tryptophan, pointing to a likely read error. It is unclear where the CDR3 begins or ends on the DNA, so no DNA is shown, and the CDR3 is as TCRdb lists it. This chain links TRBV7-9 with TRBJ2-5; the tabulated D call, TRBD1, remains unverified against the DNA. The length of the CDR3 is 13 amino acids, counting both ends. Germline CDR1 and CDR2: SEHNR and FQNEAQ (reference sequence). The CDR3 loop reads CASSSSGPRGGYL.

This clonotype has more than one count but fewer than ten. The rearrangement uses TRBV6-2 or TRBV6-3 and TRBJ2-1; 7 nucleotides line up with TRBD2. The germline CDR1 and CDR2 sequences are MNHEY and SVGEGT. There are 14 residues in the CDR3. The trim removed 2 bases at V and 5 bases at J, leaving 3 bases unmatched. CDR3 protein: CASSYGGGDNEQFF. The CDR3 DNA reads TGTGCCAGCAGTTACGGGGGGGGGGACAATGAGCAGTTCTTC.

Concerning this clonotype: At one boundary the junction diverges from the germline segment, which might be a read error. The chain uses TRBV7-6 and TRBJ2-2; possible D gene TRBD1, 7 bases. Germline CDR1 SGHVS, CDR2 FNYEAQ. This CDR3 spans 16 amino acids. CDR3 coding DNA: TGTGCCAGCAACTTAGAAGCAGGGGGGACCACCGGGGAGCTGTTTTTT. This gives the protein CASNLEAGGTTGELFF.

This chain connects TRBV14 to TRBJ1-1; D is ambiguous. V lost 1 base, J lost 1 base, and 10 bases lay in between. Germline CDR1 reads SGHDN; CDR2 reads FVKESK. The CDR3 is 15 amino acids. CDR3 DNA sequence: TGTGCCAGCAGCCAAGTCGGGTTATCGAACACTGAAGCTTTCTTT. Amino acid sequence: CASSQVGLSNTEAFF.

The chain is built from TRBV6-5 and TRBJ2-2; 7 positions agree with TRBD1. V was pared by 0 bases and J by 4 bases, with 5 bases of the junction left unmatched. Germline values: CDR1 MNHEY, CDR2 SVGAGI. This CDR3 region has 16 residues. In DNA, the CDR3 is TGTGCCAGCAGTTACTCGAGGGGGCTTCCCACCGGGGAGCTGTTTTTT. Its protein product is CASSYSRGLPTGELFF.

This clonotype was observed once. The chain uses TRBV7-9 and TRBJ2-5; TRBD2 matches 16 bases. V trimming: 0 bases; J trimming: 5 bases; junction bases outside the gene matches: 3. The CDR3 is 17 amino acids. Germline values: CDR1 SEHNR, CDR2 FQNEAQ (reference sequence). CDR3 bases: TGTGCCAGCAGCTTAGCGTCGGGACTAGCGGGGGGGGAGACCCAGTACTTC. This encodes CASSLASGLAGGETQYF.

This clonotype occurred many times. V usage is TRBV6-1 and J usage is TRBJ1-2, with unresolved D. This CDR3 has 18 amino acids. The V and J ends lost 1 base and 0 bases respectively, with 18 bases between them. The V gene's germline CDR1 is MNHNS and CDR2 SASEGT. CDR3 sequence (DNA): TGTGCCAGCAGTGAAGTTTGGGAGGCCCACTGGGCTAACTATGGCTACACCTTC. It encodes CASSEVWEAHWANYGYTF.

The CDR3 sequence is CASGSRPYYEQYF. The CDR3 nucleotides are TGTGCCAGCGGGTCCCGACCTTACTACGAGCAGTACTTC. The chain links TRBV6-1 to TRBJ2-7, with no clear D. Trimming removed 8 bases from V and 3 bases from J, with 14 bases in between. There are 13 residues in the CDR3. The V gene's germline CDR1 is MNHNS and CDR2 SASEGT.

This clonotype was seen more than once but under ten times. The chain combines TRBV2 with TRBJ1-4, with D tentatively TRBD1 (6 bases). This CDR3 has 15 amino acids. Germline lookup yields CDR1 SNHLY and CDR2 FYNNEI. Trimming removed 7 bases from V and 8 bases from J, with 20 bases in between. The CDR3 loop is CASTPANRVGEKLFF. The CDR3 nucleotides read TGTGCCAGCACCCCCGCGAACAGGGTAGGAGAAAAACTGTTTTTT.

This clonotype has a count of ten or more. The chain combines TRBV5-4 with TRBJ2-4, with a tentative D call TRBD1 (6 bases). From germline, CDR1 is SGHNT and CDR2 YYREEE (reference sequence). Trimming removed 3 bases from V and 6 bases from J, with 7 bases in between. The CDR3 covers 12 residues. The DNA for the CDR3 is TGTGCCAGCAGCTCGGACAGAAACATTCAGTACTTC. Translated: CASSSDRNIQYF.

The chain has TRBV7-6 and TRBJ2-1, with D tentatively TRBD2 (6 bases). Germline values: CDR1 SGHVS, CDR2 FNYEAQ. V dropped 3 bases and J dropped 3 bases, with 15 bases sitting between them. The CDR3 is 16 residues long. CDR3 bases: TGTGCCAGCAGCTTGGGGCCGGGACTGAGCTACAATGAGCAGTTCTTC. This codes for CASSLGPGLSYNEQFF.

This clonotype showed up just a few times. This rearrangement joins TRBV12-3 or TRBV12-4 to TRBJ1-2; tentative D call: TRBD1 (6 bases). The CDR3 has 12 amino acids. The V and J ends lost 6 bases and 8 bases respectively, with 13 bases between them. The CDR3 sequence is CASSSGEGGYTF. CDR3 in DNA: TGTGCCAGCAGCTCAGGGGAGGGGGGCTACACCTTC.

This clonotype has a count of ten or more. The CDR3 nucleotides read TGTGCCAGCAGCACCTTACAGGGAATCACTGAAGCTTTCTTT. This translates into CASSTLQGITEAFF. The chain uses TRBV7-6 and TRBJ1-1, with D tentatively TRBD1 (6 bases). Trimming took 5 bases from V and 4 from J, leaving 14 bases between them. CDR1 is SGHVS and CDR2 is FNYEAQ in the germline V gene. This CDR3 has 14 residues.

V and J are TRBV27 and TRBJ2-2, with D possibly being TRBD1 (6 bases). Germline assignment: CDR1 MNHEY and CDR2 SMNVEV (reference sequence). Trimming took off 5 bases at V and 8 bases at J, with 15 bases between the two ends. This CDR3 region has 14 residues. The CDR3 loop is CASSPLQGTGELFF. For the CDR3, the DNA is TGTGCCAGCAGTCCCCTACAGGGTACAGGGGAGCTGTTTTTT.

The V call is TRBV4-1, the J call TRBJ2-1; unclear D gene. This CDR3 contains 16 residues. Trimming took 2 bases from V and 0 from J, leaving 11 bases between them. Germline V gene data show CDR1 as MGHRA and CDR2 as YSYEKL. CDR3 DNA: TGCGCCAGCAGCCAACGACCGATGAGCTCCTACAATGAGCAGTTCTTC. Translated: CASSQRPMSSYNEQFF.

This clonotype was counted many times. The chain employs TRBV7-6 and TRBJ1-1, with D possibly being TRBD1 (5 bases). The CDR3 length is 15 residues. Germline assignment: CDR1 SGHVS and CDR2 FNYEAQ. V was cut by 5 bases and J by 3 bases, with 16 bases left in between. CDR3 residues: CASSPTGGKDTEAFF. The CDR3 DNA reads TGTGCCAGCAGCCCGACGGGGGGAAAGGACACTGAAGCTTTCTTT.

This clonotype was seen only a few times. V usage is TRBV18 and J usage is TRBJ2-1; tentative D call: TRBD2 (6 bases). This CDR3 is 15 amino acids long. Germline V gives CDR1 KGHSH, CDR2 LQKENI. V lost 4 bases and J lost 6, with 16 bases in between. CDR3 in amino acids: CASSRSGTRFNEQFF. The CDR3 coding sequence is TGTGCCAGCTCACGTTCCGGGACTCGGTTCAATGAGCAGTTCTTC.

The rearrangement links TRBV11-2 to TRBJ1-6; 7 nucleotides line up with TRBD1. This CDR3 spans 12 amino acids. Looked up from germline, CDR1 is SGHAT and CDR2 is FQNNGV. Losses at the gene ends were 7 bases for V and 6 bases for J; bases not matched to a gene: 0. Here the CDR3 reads CASNRGNSPLHF. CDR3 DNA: TGTGCCAGCAACAGGGGTAATTCACCCCTCCACTTT. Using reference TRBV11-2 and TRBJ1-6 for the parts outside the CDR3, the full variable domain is EAGVAQSPRYKIIEKRQSVAFWCNPISGHATLYWYQQILGQGPKLLIQFQNNGVVDDSQLPKDRFSAERLKGVDSTLKIQPAKLEDSAVYLCASNRGNSPLHFGNGTRLTVT.

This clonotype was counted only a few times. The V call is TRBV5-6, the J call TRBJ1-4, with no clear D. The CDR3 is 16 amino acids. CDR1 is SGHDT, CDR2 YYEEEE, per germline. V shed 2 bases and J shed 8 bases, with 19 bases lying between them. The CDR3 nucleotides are TGTGCCAGCAGCTTCAATCCCCGAAGTTTGGGGGAAAAACTGTTTTTT. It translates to CASSFNPRSLGEKLFF.

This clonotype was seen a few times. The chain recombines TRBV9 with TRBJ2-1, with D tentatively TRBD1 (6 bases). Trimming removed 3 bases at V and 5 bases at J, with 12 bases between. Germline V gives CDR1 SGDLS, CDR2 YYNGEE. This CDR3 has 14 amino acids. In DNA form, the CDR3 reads TGTGCCAGCAGCGCCGCAGGGGCTAACAATGAGCAGTTCTTC. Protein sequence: CASSAAGANNEQFF.

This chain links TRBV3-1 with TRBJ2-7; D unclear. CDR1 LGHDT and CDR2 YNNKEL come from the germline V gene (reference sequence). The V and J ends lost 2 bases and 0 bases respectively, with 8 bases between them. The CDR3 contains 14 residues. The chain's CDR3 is CASSQSQSSYEQYV. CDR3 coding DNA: TGTGCCAGCAGCCAATCCCAGAGCTCCTACGAGCAGTACGTC.

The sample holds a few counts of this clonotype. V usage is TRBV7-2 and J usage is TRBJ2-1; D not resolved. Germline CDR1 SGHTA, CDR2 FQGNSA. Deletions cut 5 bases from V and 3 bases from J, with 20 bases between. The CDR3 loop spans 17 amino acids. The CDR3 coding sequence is TGTGCCAGCAGCCTTCGCCACAGACGCACTTTCTACAATGAGCAGTTCTTC. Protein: CASSLRHRRTFYNEQFF.

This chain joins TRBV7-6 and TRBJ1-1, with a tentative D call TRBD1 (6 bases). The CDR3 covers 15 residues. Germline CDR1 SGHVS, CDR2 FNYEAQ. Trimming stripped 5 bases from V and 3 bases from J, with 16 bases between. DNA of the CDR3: TGTGCCAGCAGCCCCGGGGGGCGTGGGGACACTGAAGCTTTCTTT. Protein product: CASSPGGRGDTEAFF. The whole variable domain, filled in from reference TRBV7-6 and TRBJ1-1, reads GAGVSQSPRYKVTKRGQDVALRCDPISGHVSLYWYRQALGQGPEFLTYFNYEAQQDKSGLPNDRFSAERPEGSISTLTIQRTEQRDSAMYRCASSPGGRGDTEAFFGQGTRLTVV.

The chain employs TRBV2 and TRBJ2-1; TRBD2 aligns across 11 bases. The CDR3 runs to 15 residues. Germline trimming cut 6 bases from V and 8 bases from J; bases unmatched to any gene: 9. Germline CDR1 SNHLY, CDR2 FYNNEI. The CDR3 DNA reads TGTGCCAGCAGGACGGGGACTAGCGGTCCCCATGAGCAGTTCTTC. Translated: CASRTGTSGPHEQFF.

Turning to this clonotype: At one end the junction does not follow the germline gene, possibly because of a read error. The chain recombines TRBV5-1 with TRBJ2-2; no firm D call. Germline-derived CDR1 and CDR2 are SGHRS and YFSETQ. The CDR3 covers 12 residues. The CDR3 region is CAGSELYGELFF. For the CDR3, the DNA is TGCGCCGGCAGCGAACTCTACGGGGAGCTGTTTTTT.

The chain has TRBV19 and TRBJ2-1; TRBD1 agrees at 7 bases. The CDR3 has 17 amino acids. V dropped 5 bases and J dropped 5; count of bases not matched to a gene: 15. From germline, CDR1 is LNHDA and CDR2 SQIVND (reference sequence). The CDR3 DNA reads TGTGCCAGTAGTGCAGGGACAGTGGGGTTCTATGACAATGAGCAGTTCTTC. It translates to CASSAGTVGFYDNEQFF.